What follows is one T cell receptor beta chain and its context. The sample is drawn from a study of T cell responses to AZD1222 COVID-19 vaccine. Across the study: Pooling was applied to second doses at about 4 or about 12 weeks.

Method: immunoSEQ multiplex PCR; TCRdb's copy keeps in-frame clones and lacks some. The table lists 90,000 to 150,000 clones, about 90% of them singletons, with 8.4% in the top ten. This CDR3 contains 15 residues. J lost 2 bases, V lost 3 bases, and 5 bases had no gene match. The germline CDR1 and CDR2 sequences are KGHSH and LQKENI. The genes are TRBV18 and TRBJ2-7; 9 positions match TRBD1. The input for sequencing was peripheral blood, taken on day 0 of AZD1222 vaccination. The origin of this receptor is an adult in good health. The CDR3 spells CASSPPGQGPYEQYF. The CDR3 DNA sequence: TGTGCCAGCTCACCGCCGGGACAGGGACCCTACGAGCAGTACTTC. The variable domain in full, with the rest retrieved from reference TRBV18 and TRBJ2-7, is NAGVMQNPRHLVRRRGQEARLRCSPMKGHSHVYWYRQLPEEGLKFMVYLQKENIIDESGMPKERFSAEFPKEGPSILRIQQVVRGDSAAYFCASSPPGQGPYEQYFGPGTRLTVT.